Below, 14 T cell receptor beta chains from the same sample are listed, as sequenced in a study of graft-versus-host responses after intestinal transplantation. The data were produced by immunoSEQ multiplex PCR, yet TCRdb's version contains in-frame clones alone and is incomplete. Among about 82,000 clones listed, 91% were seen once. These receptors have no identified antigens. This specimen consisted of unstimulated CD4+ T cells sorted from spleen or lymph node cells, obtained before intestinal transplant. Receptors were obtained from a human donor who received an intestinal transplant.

The CDR3 spells CASSLAGDDQPQHF. DNA for the CDR3: TGTGCCAGCTCACTCGCGGGGGACGATCAGCCCCAGCATTTT. The V and J genes are TRBV18 and TRBJ1-5; possibly TRBD1 for D (5 bases). The CDR3 totals 14 residues. The V gene's germline CDR1 is KGHSH and CDR2 LQKENI. V lost 4 bases, J lost 5 bases, and 12 bases lay in between.

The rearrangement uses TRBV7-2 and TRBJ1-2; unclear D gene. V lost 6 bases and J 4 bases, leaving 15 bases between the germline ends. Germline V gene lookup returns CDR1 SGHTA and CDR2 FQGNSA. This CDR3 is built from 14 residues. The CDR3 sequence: CASRPPYESYGYTF. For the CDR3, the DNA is TGTGCCAGCAGACCCCCTTACGAGTCCTATGGCTACACCTTC.

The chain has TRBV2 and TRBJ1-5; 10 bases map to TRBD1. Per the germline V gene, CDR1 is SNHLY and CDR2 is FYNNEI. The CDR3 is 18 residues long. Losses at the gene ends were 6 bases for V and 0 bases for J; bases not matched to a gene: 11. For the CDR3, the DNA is TGTGCCAGCAGGCTCGACAGGGGGCCCCCATATAGCAATCAGCCCCAGCATTTT. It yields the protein CASRLDRGPPYSNQPQHF.

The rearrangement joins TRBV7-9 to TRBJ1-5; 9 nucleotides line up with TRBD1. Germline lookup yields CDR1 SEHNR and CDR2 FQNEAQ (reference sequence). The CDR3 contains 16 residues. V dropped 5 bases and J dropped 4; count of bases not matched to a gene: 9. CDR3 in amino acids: CASSRSGGQGNQPQHF. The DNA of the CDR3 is TGTGCCAGCAGCAGATCGGGAGGACAGGGGAATCAGCCCCAGCATTTT.

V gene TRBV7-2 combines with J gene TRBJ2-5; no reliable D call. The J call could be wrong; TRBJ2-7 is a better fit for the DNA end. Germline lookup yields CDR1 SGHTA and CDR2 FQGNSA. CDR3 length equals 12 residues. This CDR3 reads CASSQNNYEQYF. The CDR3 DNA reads TGTGCCAGCAGTCAAAATAACTACGAGCAGTACTTC.

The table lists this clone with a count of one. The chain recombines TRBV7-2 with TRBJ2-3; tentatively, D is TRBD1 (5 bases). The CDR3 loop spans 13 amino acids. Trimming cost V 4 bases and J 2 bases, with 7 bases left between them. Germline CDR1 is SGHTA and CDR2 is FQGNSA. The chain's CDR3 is CASSSGPTDTQYF. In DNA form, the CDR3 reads TGTGCCAGCAGCTCAGGGCCCACAGATACGCAGTATTTT.

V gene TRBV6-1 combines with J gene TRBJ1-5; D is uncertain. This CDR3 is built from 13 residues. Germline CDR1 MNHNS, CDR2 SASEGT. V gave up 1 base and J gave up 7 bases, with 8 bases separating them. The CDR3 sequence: CASSEDSEQPQHF. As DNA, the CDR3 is TGTGCCAGCAGTGAAGATAGCGAGCAGCCCCAGCATTTT.

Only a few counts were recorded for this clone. The CDR3 loop reads CASSSVTAAVGYTF. The DNA for the CDR3 is TGTGCCAGCAGCTCCGTTACGGCGGCAGTCGGCTACACCTTC. V usage is TRBV7-2 and J usage is TRBJ1-2; D gene ambiguous. The V end lost 4 bases, the J end lost 8 bases, and 17 bases lay between the germline ends. CDR3 size: 14 residues. Germline lookup yields CDR1 SGHTA and CDR2 FQGNSA.

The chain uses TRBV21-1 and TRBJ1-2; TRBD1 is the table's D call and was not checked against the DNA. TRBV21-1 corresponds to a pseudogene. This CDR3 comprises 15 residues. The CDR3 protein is CASSPGQVPLLGYTF. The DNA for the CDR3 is TGTGCCAGCAGCCCGGGACAGGTTCCTTTACTTGGCTACACCTTC.

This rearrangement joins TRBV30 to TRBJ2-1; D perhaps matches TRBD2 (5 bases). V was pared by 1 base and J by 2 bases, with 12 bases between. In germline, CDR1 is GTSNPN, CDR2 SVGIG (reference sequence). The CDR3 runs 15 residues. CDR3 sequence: CAWSGRPGTYNEQFF. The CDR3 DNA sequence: TGTGCCTGGAGTGGTCGGCCGGGGACCTACAATGAGCAGTTCTTC.

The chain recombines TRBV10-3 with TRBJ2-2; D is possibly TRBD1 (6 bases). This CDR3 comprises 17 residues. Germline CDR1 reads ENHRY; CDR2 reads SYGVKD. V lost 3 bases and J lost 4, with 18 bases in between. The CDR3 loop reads CAISDPLTGTGTGELFF. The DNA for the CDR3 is TGTGCCATCAGTGACCCACTTACAGGGACGGGCACCGGGGAGCTGTTTTTT.

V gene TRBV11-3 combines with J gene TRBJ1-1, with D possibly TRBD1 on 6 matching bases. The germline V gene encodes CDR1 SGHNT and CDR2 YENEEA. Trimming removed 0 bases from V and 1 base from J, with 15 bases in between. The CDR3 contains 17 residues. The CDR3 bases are TGTGCCAGCAGCTTAGATTCTTACAGGGAAAGGAACACTGAAGCTTTCTTT. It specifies CASSLDSYRERNTEAFF.

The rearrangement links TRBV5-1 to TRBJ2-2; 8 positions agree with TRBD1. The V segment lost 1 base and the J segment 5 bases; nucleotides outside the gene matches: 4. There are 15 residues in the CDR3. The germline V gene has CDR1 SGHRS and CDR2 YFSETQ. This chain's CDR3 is CASSLPGGGTGELFF. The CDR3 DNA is TGCGCCAGCAGCTTGCCAGGGGGCGGGACCGGGGAGCTGTTTTTT.

DNA of the CDR3: TGTGCCAGCAGCTTCCGACAAGGCACTGAAGCTTTCTTT. This translates into CASSFRQGTEAFF. V gene TRBV7-2 combines with J gene TRBJ1-1; D ambiguous. The CDR3 contains 13 residues. The V gene lost 3 bases and the J gene lost 4 bases, with 9 bases spanning the gap. CDR1 is SGHTA and CDR2 is FQGNSA in the germline V gene.